This passage covers 26 T cell receptor delta chains from one sample sequenced in a study of gamma-delta T cells after stem cell transplantation (dated by TCRdb to the mid-2010s). The receptor library was made with RT-PCR. For sequencing, an Illumina MiSeq was employed. TCRdb reprocessed the public data with the CATT caller; entries with the same nucleotide sequence were combined afterwards. The sample table lists about 3,000 delta-chain clones, approximately 2.9% of them with a count of one. Of the sample, roughly 24% is held by the ten largest clones. Sequencing was performed on gamma-delta T cells. The receptor set was obtained from a human donor. It is not recorded whose cells these are; they may come from a transplant donor.

For this clone: This likely came from a read error, as a far larger clone is one base away. The same CDR3 also results from other DNA sequences found in this sample. The gene calls are TRDV2 and TRDJ1, with D hard to call. Germline V gene sequence: CDR1 GEAIGNYY, CDR2 EKD. This CDR3 spans 14 amino acids. The ends were cut back, 0 bases at V and 4 bases at J, with 11 bases in the middle. This chain's CDR3 is CACDTLAGDDKLIF. In nucleotides, the CDR3 is TGTGCCTGTGACACCTTAGCTGGAGACGATAAACTCATCTTT.

This clone turned up a few times. The translation of this DNA and the TCRdb protein of a much larger clone differ at residue 16, probably owing to a read error; the protein shown here is translated from the DNA. This rearrangement joins TRDV2 to TRDJ1, with 9 bases lining up with TRDD3. V shed 3 bases, J shed 7 bases, and the junction held 26 bases outside the gene matches. Germline values: CDR1 GEAIGNYY, CDR2 EKD. The CDR3 totals 20 residues. The CDR3 reads CACDSNLLGERGLGAGKLIF. The CDR3 coding sequence is TGTGCCTGTGACTCCAACTTACTGGGGGAGAGAGGCCTCGGCGCCGGTAAACTCATCTTT.

To note about this clone: The protein recorded in TCRdb matches a much larger clone and deviates from this DNA's translation at residue 8, suggesting a read error; the protein here is obtained by translating the DNA. The chain employs TRDV2 and TRDJ1; unclear D gene. Per the germline V gene, CDR1 is GEAIGNYY and CDR2 is EKD. The CDR3 loop spans 18 amino acids. Trimming took 3 bases from V and 3 from J, leaving 25 bases between them. This CDR3 reads CACDPAGYGLPTPDKLIF. The CDR3 DNA is TGTGCCTGTGACCCTGCGGGCTATGGATTACCCACACCCGATAAACTCATCTTT.

Within the sample, this clone is large. Other DNA sequences within the sample encode an identical CDR3. This rearrangement joins TRDV2 to TRDJ1; D possibly corresponds to TRDD3 (6 bases). Per the germline V gene, CDR1 is GEAIGNYY and CDR2 is EKD. The germline V and J ends were trimmed by 2 bases and 0 bases, with 15 bases remaining between them. The CDR3 runs to 16 residues. The CDR3 loop reads CACDRLGPVYTDKLIF. Written as DNA, the CDR3 is TGTGCCTGTGACAGACTGGGACCCGTCTACACCGATAAACTCATCTTT.

This clone was seen a few times. A far larger clone lies a single base away; this is likely a read error. Other DNA sequences in the sample encode the same CDR3. The rearrangement joins TRDV2 to TRDJ1; 9 bases fit TRDD3. The CDR3 totals 15 residues. The V segment lost 7 bases and the J segment 3 bases; nucleotides outside the gene matches: 11. Germline CDR1 GEAIGNYY, CDR2 EKD. The CDR3 reads CACEGLGDISDKLIF. For the CDR3, the DNA is TGTGCCTGCGAGGGATTGGGGGATATCTCCGATAAACTCATCTTT.

This clone has more than one count but fewer than ten. A read error is possible here, since a much larger clone lies one base away. Other DNA sequences from this sample encode an identical CDR3 as well. The gene calls are TRDV2 and TRDJ1, with 8 bases matching TRDD3. CDR3 size: 18 residues. The J segment lost 4 bases and the V segment lost 3 bases, leaving 18 bases of the junction unmatched. The germline V gene encodes CDR1 GEAIGNYY and CDR2 EKD. The CDR3 bases are TGTGCCTGTGACCCCACTGGGGGTTCCCTAAAACCGAACGATAAACTCATCTTT. Translating gives CACDPTGGSLKPNDKLIF.

This clone has a handful of counts. TCRdb's protein for this DNA is that of a much larger clone and differs from the translation at residue 9, likely a read error; the protein shown is the DNA translation. The chain combines TRDV2 with TRDJ1; tentatively, D is TRDD3 (6 bases). Trimming stripped 1 base from V and 0 bases from J, with 23 bases between. The CDR3 covers 19 residues. Germline assignment: CDR1 GEAIGNYY and CDR2 EKD. The CDR3, as DNA: TGTGCCTGTGACACTGTTGCTGGGGAATACCCCTTTAACACCGATAAACTCATCTTT. It encodes CACDTVAGEYPFNTDKLIF.

About this clone: A single base is all that separates this from a far larger clone, so a read error is likely. Other DNA sequences of this sample code for an identical CDR3. This chain links TRDV2 with TRDJ1, with 12 positions matching TRDD3. This CDR3 region has 18 residues. V shed 3 bases, J shed 0 bases, and the junction held 10 bases outside the gene matches. Germline values: CDR1 GEAIGNYY, CDR2 EKD. Written as DNA, the CDR3 is TGTGCCTGTGACCCTGTACTGGGGGATACCTCCGACACCGATAAACTCATCTTT. It codes for CACDPVLGDTSDTDKLIF.

A remark on this clone: A far larger clone is off by one base, so a read error is likely. Within the sample, other DNA sequences also encode this same CDR3. The chain has TRDV2 and TRDJ1; tentative D call: TRDD3 (6 bases). The CDR3 has 17 residues. Germline V gene sequence: CDR1 GEAIGNYY, CDR2 EKD. The CDR3 nucleotides read TGCGCCTGTGACACCGTCGGGGATCGACCGTACACCGATAAACTCATCTTT. Amino acids: CACDTVGDRPYTDKLIF.

This clone has a handful of counts. A far larger clone is just one base off, so this is likely a read error. The V and J genes are TRDV2 and TRDJ1, with 12 bases aligning to TRDD3. V shed 0 bases and J 0 bases; nucleotides not matched to a gene: 10. The length of the CDR3 is 19 residues. Germline V gives CDR1 GEAIGNYY, CDR2 EKD. The CDR3 sequence is CACDTVLSGGYGYTDKLIF. CDR3 DNA: TGTGCCTGTGACACCGTACTGTCTGGGGGATACGGGTACACCGATAAACTCATCTTT.

To note about this clone: A read error is possible here, since a much larger clone lies one base away. The sample carries other DNA sequences with the same CDR3. The chain uses TRDV2 and TRDJ1; 11 bases are shared with TRDD3. Germline V gene lookup returns CDR1 GEAIGNYY and CDR2 EKD. This CDR3 has 20 residues. The CDR3 loop is CACDTVTSVGDTLHTDKLIF. The CDR3 DNA sequence: TGTGCCTGTGACACCGTCACTAGCGTGGGGGATACGCTTCACACCGATAAACTCATCTTC.

A word on this clone: This specimen includes other DNA sequences encoding the same CDR3. The rearrangement links TRDV2 to TRDJ1, with 12 positions matching TRDD3. The germline V gene encodes CDR1 GEAIGNYY and CDR2 EKD. There are 14 residues in the CDR3. With 7 bases clipped from V and 8 bases from J, the junction kept 10 bases outside the gene matches. DNA for the CDR3: TGTGCCTGCGATGTACTGGGGGATACCGGCAAACTCATCTTT. Its translation is CACDVLGDTGKLIF.

In the case of this clone: This probably arose from a read error, given a far larger clone one base away. The chain uses TRDV2 and TRDJ1, with 11 bases lining up with TRDD3. Germline CDR1 and CDR2: GEAIGNYY and EKD. There are 21 residues in the CDR3. The CDR3 coding sequence is TGTGCCTGTGACACCGTAACGTTGGGGGATACGCGGGGCTCGAACACCGATAAACTCACCTTT. This gives the protein CACDTVTLGDTRGSNTDKLTF.

In the case of this clone: At one end the junction does not follow the germline gene, possibly because of a read error. DNA for the CDR3: TGTGCCTGTGACACCGCTTGGGGGATATCTCACTCCTGTGACACCCGACCGATGTTTTTC. It specifies CACDTAWGISHSCDTRPMFF. The chain uses TRDV2 and TRDJ3; TRDD3 aligns across 9 bases. The CDR3 runs 20 residues. CDR1 and CDR2 (germline): GEAIGNYY, EKD.

Points on this clone: This likely traces to a read error, being one base from a far larger clone. Other DNA sequences in this specimen translate into the identical CDR3. This sequence joins TRDV2 and TRDJ1, with 10 bases fitting TRDD3. Trimming at V came to 1 base and at J to 0 bases, leaving 13 bases not matched to a gene. The CDR3 contains 19 residues. Per germline, CDR1 GEAIGNYY and CDR2 EKD. The CDR3 spells CACDTVAGGYPFNTDKLIF. The CDR3 region has the DNA TGTGCCTGTGACACTGTTGCTGGGGGATATCCCTTTAACACCGATAAACTCATCTTT.

A note on this clone: Since a far larger clone is one base different, this is likely a read error. This sample also contains other DNA sequences that code for the same CDR3. The chain uses TRDV1 and TRDJ1; 7 bases align to TRDD3. Germline V lookup: CDR1 TSWWSYY, CDR2 QGS. The CDR3 sequence is 19 residues long. The CDR3 sequence: CALGELGNSPLGVSDKLIF. CDR3 coding DNA: TGTGCTCTTGGGGAACTTGGGAATTCCCCCCTGGGGGTCTCCGACAAACTCATCTTT.

The table lists this clone with a few counts. The translation of this DNA and the TCRdb protein of a much larger clone differ at residue 5, probably owing to a read error; the protein shown here is translated from the DNA. V and J are TRDV2 and TRDJ1; 9 nucleotides line up with TRDD3. Germline-derived CDR1 and CDR2 are GEAIGNYY and EKD. With V trimmed by 3 bases and J by 0 bases, 19 bases remained unmatched. This CDR3 is 20 amino acids long. The CDR3: CACDAASRVLGDRYTDKLIF. Here the CDR3 DNA reads TGTGCCTGTGACGCCGCGTCTCGAGTACTGGGGGACCGGTACACCGATAAACTCATCTTT.

As concerns this clone: A read error is possible here, since a much larger clone lies one base away. The chain recombines TRDV2 with TRDJ1, with TRDD3 identical over 12 bases. Germline V gene sequence: CDR1 GEAIGNYY, CDR2 EKD. The CDR3 has 19 amino acids. For the CDR3, the DNA is TGTGCCCGTGACGCCCTACTGGGGGATACCCAACAACCCACCGATAAACTCATCTTT. Translating it yields CARDALLGDTQQPTDKLIF.

This clone rates as medium-sized. A much larger clone lies a single base off, so this may be a read error. The chain links TRDV2 to TRDJ2; 7 positions agree with TRDD3. This CDR3 is 19 amino acids long. CDR1 and CDR2 (germline): GEAIGNYY, EKD. Trimming cost V 3 bases and J 5 bases; bases outside gene matches: 20. CDR3 coding DNA: TGTGCCTGTGACCCATCCCCGTCCTGGGGGTCCGACCCAACAGCACAACTCTTCTTT. Amino acid sequence: CACDPSPSWGSDPTAQLFF.

Many counts were recorded for this clone. This likely reflects a read error, since a far larger clone is one base away. Other DNA sequences in the sample encode the same CDR3. The CDR3 loop reads CACDTVTDWGSPHTTDKLIF. The CDR3 DNA is TGCGCCTGTGACACCGTGACGGACTGGGGGTCACCTCATACGACCGATAAACTCATCTTT. The chain combines TRDV2 with TRDJ1; 8 nucleotides line up with TRDD3. From germline, CDR1 is GEAIGNYY and CDR2 EKD. This CDR3 has 20 residues.

Notes on this clone: A much larger clone lies a single base off, so this may be a read error. Other DNA sequences in this sample translate to the same CDR3. This chain uses TRDV2 with TRDJ2; 7 bases match TRDD3. The length of the CDR3 is 17 residues. Germline V CDR1 and CDR2: GEAIGNYY, EKD. The junction had 20 bases not matched to a gene; V was cut back by 0 bases and J by 14 bases. The DNA for the CDR3 is TGTGCCTGTGACACCGTAGGGGCTGGGGGCCTCGGGGAACAGCTCTTCTTT. Encoded protein: CACDTVGAGGLGEQLFF.

The chain uses TRDV3 and TRDJ2; 10 bases match TRDD3. The germline gives CDR1 TVYSNPD, CDR2 GDNSRS (reference sequence). V gave up 3 bases and J gave up 4 bases; unmatched junction bases: 11. The CDR3 spans 16 residues. CDR3 amino acids: CAFYRTGGWPTAQLFF. DNA of the CDR3: TGTGCCTTCTACAGGACTGGGGGATGGCCGACAGCACAACTCTTCTTT.

This clone was counted a few times. The chain carries TRDV1 and TRDJ1; a weak D match, TRDD2 (6 bases). The length of the CDR3 is 21 residues. Germline V gene sequence: CDR1 TSWWSYY, CDR2 QGS. With 2 bases removed from V and 0 bases from J, the gap between germline ends came to 28 bases. For the CDR3, the DNA is TGTGCTCTTGGGGAAAGTCCTACCCTAAGGCTGGGACAGGCGTACACCGATAAACTCATCTTT. It specifies CALGESPTLRLGQAYTDKLIF.

This clone was seen only a few times. The protein held in TCRdb is that of a much larger clone and does not match this DNA's translation at residue 4, likely because of a read error; the protein shown is translated from the DNA. The genes are TRDV2 and TRDJ1; TRDD3 agrees at 11 bases. V shed 7 bases and J 0 bases; nucleotides not matched to a gene: 6. Per the germline V gene, CDR1 is GEAIGNYY and CDR2 is EKD. CDR3 length: 15 residues. The CDR3 region is CACYSLGDNTDKLIF. In DNA, the CDR3 is TGTGCCTGCTACTCACTGGGGGATAACACCGATAAACTCATCTTT.

This clone is medium-sized. The likely explanation is a read error, given a far larger clone one base away. This chain joins TRDV2 and TRDJ1; 8 bases match TRDD3. The CDR3 is 16 amino acids. Looked up from germline, CDR1 is GEAIGNYY and CDR2 is EKD. CDR3 sequence (DNA): TGTGCCCGTGACACCCTGGGGGACTATAACACCGATAAACTCATCTTT. Its protein product is CARDTLGDYNTDKLIF.

With respect to this clone: Possible read error: a much larger clone is one base away. The rearrangement uses TRDV2 and TRDJ1; maybe TRDD3 (6 bases). V shed 5 bases and J shed 0 bases, with 42 bases lying between them. Looked up from germline, CDR1 is GEAIGNYY and CDR2 is EKD. The CDR3 sequence is 24 residues long. The CDR3 nucleotides are TGTGCCTGTGTCCATATAAACACACCCGACTATCCGGGGGGAAAGGTCGCGTACACCGATAAACTCATCTTT. It is translated as CACVHINTPDYPGGKVAYTDKLIF.